These 20 T cell receptor beta chains came from one sample sequenced in a study of T cell responses to AZD1222 COVID-19 vaccine. TCRdb's copy holds only in-frame clones and misses some; the assay was immunoSEQ multiplex PCR. Among 120,000 to 150,000 clones, around 89% were seen once, and the ten largest hold 3% to 3.5%. Sequenced here: peripheral blood, sampled 28 days after the second AZD1222 dose. These receptors were obtained from an adult who received the AZD1222 COVID-19 vaccine.

The chain links TRBV29-1 to TRBJ1-2; D is perhaps TRBD1 (6 bases). Germline-derived CDR1 and CDR2 are SQVTM and ANQGSEA. This CDR3 spans 11 amino acids. Trimming stripped 5 bases from V and 4 bases from J, with 8 bases between. The CDR3 loop is CSVRGAYGYTF. Written as DNA, the CDR3 is TGCAGCGTTAGGGGGGCCTATGGCTACACCTTC.

The J gene is TRBJ2-6, the V gene TRBV9; no definite D call. Germline CDR1 SGDLS, CDR2 YYNGEE. Between the trimmed V and J ends, which lost 4 bases and 8 bases, there was a span of 10 bases. The CDR3 covers 13 residues. CDR3 sequence (DNA): TGTGCCAGCAGCCCATCGCTGACCAACGTCCTGACTTTC. Protein product: CASSPSLTNVLTF.

The rearrangement joins TRBV3-1 (or the pseudogene TRBV3-2) to TRBJ2-3; no clear D gene. Germline-derived CDR1 and CDR2 are LGHDT and YNNKEL (reference sequence). V lost 0 bases and J lost 0, with 10 bases in between. This CDR3 spans 16 amino acids. The CDR3, as DNA: TGTGCCAGCAGCCAAGATAAAGGACGAAGCACAGATACGCAGTATTTT. Translated, it gives CASSQDKGRSTDTQYF.

The genes are TRBV7-8 and TRBJ2-3, with 13 bases fitting TRBD2. The CDR3 has 16 amino acids. With V trimmed by 4 bases and J by 5 bases, 6 bases remained unmatched. CDR1 and CDR2 from the germline V gene are SGHVS and FQNEAQ. The CDR3 region is CASSSRTSGGRDTQYF. CDR3 DNA: TGTGCCAGCAGCTCCCGGACTAGCGGGGGCAGAGATACGCAGTATTTT.

This chain joins TRBV28 and TRBJ2-7; D possibly uses TRBD1 or TRBD2 (5 bases each). This CDR3 spans 11 amino acids. The germline gives CDR1 MDHEN, CDR2 SYDVKM. The ends were cut back, 2 bases at V and 8 bases at J, with 7 bases in the middle. The CDR3 sequence: CASSLEGQQYF. The CDR3 nucleotides read TGTGCCAGCAGTTTAGAGGGACAGCAGTACTTC.

The CDR3 spells CASTLNRVETQYF. CDR3 DNA sequence: TGTGCCAGCACCCTGAACAGGGTGGAGACCCAGTACTTC. The chain links TRBV2 to TRBJ2-5; possible D gene TRBD1, 6 bases. From germline, CDR1 is SNHLY and CDR2 FYNNEI. The CDR3 totals 13 residues. Trimming left V 7 bases short and J 5 bases short, with 14 bases between. The full variable domain, completed using reference TRBV2 and TRBJ2-5, is EPEVTQTPSHQVTQMGQEVILRCVPISNHLYFYWYRQILGQKVEFLVSFYNNEISEKSEIFDDQFSVERPDGSNFTLKIRSTKLEDSAMYFCASTLNRVETQYFGPGTRLLVL.

About this clone: The same CDR3 arises from other DNA sequences in this sample as well. The chain links TRBV29-1 to TRBJ2-3, with D perhaps TRBD2 (5 bases). With 3 bases removed from V and 3 bases from J, the gap between germline ends came to 10 bases. Germline loops: CDR1 SQVTM, CDR2 ANQGSEA. CDR3 length equals 13 residues. The CDR3 protein is CSVDEGGTDTQYF. CDR3 nucleotide sequence: TGCAGCGTTGACGAAGGAGGTACAGATACGCAGTATTTT.

This sequence joins TRBV4-1 and TRBJ2-1; D tentatively fits TRBD1 or TRBD2 (5 bases each). The ends were cut back, 3 bases at V and 6 bases at J, with 12 bases in the middle. This CDR3 has 14 residues. The germline CDR1 and CDR2 sequences are MGHRA and YSYEKL. CDR3 protein: CASSHEGPANEQFF. CDR3 nucleotide sequence: TGCGCCAGCAGCCACGAGGGGCCCGCCAATGAGCAGTTCTTC.

The genes are TRBV3-1 (or the pseudogene TRBV3-2) and TRBJ2-1; 11 nucleotides align to TRBD1. The CDR3 runs 14 residues. V lost 3 bases, J lost 14 bases, and 9 bases stayed unmatched. In germline, CDR1 is LGHDT, CDR2 YNNKEL (reference sequence). The CDR3 region has the DNA TGTGCCAGCAGCCAGGGCCCGGGACAGGGGGGAAAGTTCTTC. It yields the protein CASSQGPGQGGKFF.

The V gene is TRBV2, the J gene TRBJ1-4; 7 positions match TRBD1. The ends lost 6 bases at V and 7 bases at J; junction bases unmatched: 5. Germline loops: CDR1 SNHLY, CDR2 FYNNEI. The CDR3 sequence is 13 residues long. The CDR3 region is CASRTGSGEKLFF. In DNA form, the CDR3 reads TGTGCCAGCAGGACAGGGAGTGGTGAAAAACTGTTTTTT.

J is TRBJ2-2 and V is TRBV21-1. TRBV21-1 is recorded as a pseudogene. The CDR3 consists of 11 residues. The CDR3 reads CASSDGGELFF. In DNA, the CDR3 is TGTGCCAGCTCCGATGGCGGGGAGCTGTTTTTT.

The V and J genes are TRBV3-1 (or the pseudogene TRBV3-2) and TRBJ2-3; 13 bases align to TRBD2. Germline V gene data show CDR1 as LGHDT and CDR2 as YNNKEL (reference sequence). The CDR3 has 18 amino acids. V trimming: 0 bases; J trimming: 1 base; junction bases outside the gene matches: 4. The CDR3 nucleotides are TGTGCCAGCAGCCAAGATCAACTAGCGGGGGGGGGCACAGATACGCAGTATTTT. Protein sequence: CASSQDQLAGGGTDTQYF.

The V gene is TRBV9, the J gene TRBJ2-3; D call uncertain. Germline V gene sequence: CDR1 SGDLS, CDR2 YYNGEE. V lost 3 bases to trimming and J lost 4 bases, with 15 bases between them. The CDR3 length is 15 residues. CDR3 in DNA: TGTGCCAGCAGCGGGAACTTGGGGAAATCAGATACGCAGTATTTT. Encoded protein: CASSGNLGKSDTQYF.

The chain links TRBV4-3 to TRBJ2-5; D remains unclear. Trimming cost V 0 bases and J 5 bases, with 4 bases left between them. Per the germline V gene, CDR1 is LGHNA and CDR2 is YSLEER. The CDR3 is 12 residues long. The CDR3 DNA follows: TGCGCCAGCAGCCAAGATTTGGAGACCCAGTACTTC. This encodes CASSQDLETQYF.

The rearrangement links TRBV7-8 to TRBJ2-1, with no clear D. The CDR3 contains 17 residues. Trimming cost V 7 bases and J 0 bases, with 19 bases left between them. Germline-derived CDR1 and CDR2 are SGHVS and FQNEAQ. In DNA form, the CDR3 reads TGTGCCAGCACCCTAACTTTACCTCCCAGCTCCTACAATGAGCAGTTCTTC. Translating gives CASTLTLPPSSYNEQFF.

V and J are TRBV3-1 (or the pseudogene TRBV3-2) and TRBJ2-7; 9 bases map to TRBD1. This CDR3 is 15 amino acids long. V lost 3 bases to trimming and J lost 5 bases; unmatched junction nucleotides: 8. The germline CDR1 and CDR2 sequences are LGHDT and YNNKEL (reference sequence). The CDR3 here is CASSQDNRGRNEQYF. CDR3 nucleotide sequence: TGTGCCAGCAGCCAGGACAACAGGGGGCGGAACGAGCAGTACTTC.

The CDR3 DNA reads as TGTGCCAGCGAAAGGTTAGGGGACAGAGCTGAGCAGTTCTTC. Residues: CASERLGDRAEQFF. This sequence joins TRBV28 and TRBJ2-1; 7 positions match TRBD1. This CDR3 is built from 14 residues. Germline V gene sequence: CDR1 MDHEN, CDR2 SYDVKM. V trimming: 8 bases; J trimming: 9 bases; junction bases outside the gene matches: 13.

On this clone itself: The junction shows a germline mismatch at one end, possibly a read error. The genes are TRBV7-7 and TRBJ2-7; no clear D. Germline loops: CDR1 SSHAT, CDR2 FNYEAQ (reference sequence). The CDR3 runs to 13 residues. The CDR3 sequence: CASSLGKSYEQYF. CDR3 nucleotides: TGTGCTAGCAGCTTAGGAAAAAGTTACGAGCAGTACTTC. Full variable domain (remainder filled in from reference TRBV7-7 and TRBJ2-7): GAGVSQSPRYKVTKRGQDVTLRCDPISSHATLYWYQQALGQGPEFLTYFNYEAQPDKSGLPSDRFSAERPEGSISTLTIQRTEQRDSAMYRCASSLGKSYEQYFGPGTRLTVT.

V is TRBV30 and J is TRBJ2-2, with TRBD1 identical over 8 bases. Trimming took 5 bases from V and 5 from J; bases not matched to a gene: 10. CDR1 GTSNPN and CDR2 SVGIG come from the germline V gene (reference sequence). This CDR3 has 15 amino acids. The CDR3 region is CAWRISGGITGELFF. CDR3 coding DNA: TGTGCCTGGCGGATTTCAGGGGGCATTACCGGGGAGCTGTTTTTT.

The chain recombines TRBV24-1 with TRBJ1-2; D not certain. The V end was cut by 6 bases, the J end by 11 bases, with 15 bases between. The CDR3 runs to 12 residues. CDR1 and CDR2 (germline): KGHDR, SFDVKD. The CDR3 region is CATSRSSTDYTF. CDR3 DNA: TGTGCCACCAGTAGGTCCTCGACGGATTACACCTTC.